This T cell receptor (beta chain) emerged from a study of T cells in lung cancer brain metastases. Study observations and caveats: Most clones were lesion-specific, with limited overlap between paired lesions (Morisita less than 0.25).

As regards this clone: Its antigen is as yet unknown.

Produced via immunoSEQ multiplex PCR; TCRdb's table is partial and in-frame only. The table has about 6,700 clones, 86% seen once. V dropped 5 bases and J dropped 4; count of bases not matched to a gene: 10. The germline gives CDR1 MNHEY, CDR2 SVGAGI. The CDR3 is 15 amino acids. The material sequenced was tumor tissue from the primary lung tumor. The sequence was collected from a man aged 45-65 years with non-small cell lung cancer. The J gene is TRBJ1-1, the V gene TRBV6-5, with 7 positions matching TRBD1. The CDR3 coding sequence is TGTGCCAGCAGTGCAGGACCAGGGGGGCGCACTGAAGCTTTCTTT. The encoded protein is CASSAGPGGRTEAFF.